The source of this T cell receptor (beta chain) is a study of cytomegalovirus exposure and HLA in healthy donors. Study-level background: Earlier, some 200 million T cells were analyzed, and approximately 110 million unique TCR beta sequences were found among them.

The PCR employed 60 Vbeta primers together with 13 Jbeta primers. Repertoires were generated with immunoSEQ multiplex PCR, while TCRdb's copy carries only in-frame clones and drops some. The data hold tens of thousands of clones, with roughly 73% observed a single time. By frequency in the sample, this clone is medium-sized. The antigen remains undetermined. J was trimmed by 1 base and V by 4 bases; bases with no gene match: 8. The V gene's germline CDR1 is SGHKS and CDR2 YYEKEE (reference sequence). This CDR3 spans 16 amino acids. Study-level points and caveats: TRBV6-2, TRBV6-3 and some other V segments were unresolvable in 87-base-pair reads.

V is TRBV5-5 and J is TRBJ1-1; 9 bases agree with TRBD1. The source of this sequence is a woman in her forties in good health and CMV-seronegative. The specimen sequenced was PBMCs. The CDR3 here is CASSGTGLNGNTEAFF. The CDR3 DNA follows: TGTGCCAGCAGCGGGACAGGGCTGAATGGGAACACTGAAGCTTTCTTT.